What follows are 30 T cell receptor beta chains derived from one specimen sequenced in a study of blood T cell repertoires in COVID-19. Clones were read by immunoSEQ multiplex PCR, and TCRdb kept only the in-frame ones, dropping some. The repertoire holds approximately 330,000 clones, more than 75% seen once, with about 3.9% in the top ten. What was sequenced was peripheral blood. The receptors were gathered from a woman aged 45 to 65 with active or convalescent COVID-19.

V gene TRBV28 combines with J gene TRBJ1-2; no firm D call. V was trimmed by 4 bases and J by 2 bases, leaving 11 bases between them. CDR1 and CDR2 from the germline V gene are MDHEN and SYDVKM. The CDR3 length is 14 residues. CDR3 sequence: CASSSKTRNYGYTF. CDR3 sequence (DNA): TGTGCCAGCAGTTCCAAGACAAGGAACTATGGCTACACCTTC.

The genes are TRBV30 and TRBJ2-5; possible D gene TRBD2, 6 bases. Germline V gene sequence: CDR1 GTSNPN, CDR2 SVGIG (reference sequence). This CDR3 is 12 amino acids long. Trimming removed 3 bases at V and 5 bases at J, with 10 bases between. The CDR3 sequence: CAWRGLSETQYF. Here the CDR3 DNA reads TGTGCCTGGAGGGGACTTTCGGAGACCCAGTACTTC.

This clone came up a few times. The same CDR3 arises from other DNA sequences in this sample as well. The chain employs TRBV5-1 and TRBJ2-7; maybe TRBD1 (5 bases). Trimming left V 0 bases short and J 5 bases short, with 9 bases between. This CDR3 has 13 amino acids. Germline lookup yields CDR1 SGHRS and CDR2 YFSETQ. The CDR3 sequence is CASSLGQGNEQYF. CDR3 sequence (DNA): TGCGCCAGCAGCTTGGGGCAGGGAAACGAGCAGTACTTC.

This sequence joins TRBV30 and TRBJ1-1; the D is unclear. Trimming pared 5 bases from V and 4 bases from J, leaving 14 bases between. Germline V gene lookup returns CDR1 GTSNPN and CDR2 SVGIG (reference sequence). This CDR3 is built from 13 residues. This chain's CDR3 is CAWSPSVVTEAFF. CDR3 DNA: TGTGCCTGGTCTCCTTCAGTGGTCACTGAAGCTTTCTTT.

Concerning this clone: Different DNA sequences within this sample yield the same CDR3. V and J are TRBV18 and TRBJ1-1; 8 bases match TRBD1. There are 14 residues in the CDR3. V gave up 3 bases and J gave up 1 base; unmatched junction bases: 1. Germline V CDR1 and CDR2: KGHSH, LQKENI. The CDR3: CASSPGQGNTEAFF. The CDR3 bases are TGTGCCAGCTCACCCGGACAGGGGAACACTGAAGCTTTCTTT.

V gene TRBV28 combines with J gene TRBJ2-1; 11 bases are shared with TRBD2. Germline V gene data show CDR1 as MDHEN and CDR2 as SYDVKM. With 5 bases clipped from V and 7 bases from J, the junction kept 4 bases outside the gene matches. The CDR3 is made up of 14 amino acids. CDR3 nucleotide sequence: TGTGCCAGCAGTCGAAGACTAGCGGGAAATGAGCAGTTCTTC. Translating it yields CASSRRLAGNEQFF.

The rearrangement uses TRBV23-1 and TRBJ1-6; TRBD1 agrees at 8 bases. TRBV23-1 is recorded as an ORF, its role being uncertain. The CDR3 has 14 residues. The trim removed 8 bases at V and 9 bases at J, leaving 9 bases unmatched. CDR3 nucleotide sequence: TGCGCCAGCGTTCCACGGGACAGGCGTTCACCCCTCCACTTT. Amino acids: CASVPRDRRSPLHF.

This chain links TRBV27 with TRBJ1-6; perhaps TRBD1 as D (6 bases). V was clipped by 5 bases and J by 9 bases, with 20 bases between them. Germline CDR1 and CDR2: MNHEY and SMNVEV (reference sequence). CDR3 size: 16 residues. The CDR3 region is CASSPQVTGTASPLHF. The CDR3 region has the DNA TGTGCCAGCAGTCCCCAGGTCACAGGGACGGCTTCACCCCTCCACTTT.

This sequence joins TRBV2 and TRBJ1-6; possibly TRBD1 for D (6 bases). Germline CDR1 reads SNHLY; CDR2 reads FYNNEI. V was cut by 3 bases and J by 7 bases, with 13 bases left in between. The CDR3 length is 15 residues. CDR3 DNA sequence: TGTGCCAGCAGTGACAGGGGCCTGGAGAATTCACCCCTCCACTTT. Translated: CASSDRGLENSPLHF.

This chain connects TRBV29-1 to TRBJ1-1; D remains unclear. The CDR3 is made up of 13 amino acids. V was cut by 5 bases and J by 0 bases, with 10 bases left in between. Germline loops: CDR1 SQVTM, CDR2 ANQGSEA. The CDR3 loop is CSVQRRMNTEAFF. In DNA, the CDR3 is TGCAGCGTTCAGAGGAGGATGAACACTGAAGCTTTCTTT.

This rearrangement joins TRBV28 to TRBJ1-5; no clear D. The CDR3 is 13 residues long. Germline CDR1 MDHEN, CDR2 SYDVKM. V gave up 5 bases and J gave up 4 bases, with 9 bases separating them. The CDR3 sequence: CASSPNMNQPQHF. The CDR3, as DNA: TGTGCCAGCAGTCCCAACATGAATCAGCCCCAGCATTTT.

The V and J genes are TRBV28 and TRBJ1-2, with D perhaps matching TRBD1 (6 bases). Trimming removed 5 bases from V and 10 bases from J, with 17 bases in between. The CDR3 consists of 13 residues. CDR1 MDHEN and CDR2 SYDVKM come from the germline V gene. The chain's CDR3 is CASSQPATGHYTF. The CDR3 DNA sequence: TGTGCCAGCAGTCAACCAGCGACAGGCCACTACACCTTC.

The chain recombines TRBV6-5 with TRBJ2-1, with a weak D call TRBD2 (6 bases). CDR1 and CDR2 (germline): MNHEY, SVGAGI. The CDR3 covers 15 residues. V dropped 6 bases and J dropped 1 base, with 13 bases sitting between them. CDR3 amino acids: CASRLTSRSYNEQFF. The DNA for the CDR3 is TGTGCCAGCAGACTCACTAGCAGATCCTACAATGAGCAGTTCTTC.

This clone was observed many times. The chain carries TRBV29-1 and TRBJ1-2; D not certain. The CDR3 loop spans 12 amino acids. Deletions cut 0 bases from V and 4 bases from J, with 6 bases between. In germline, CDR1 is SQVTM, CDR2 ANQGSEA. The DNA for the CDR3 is TGCAGCGTTGAAGACACTCTCTATGGCTACACCTTC. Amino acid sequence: CSVEDTLYGYTF.

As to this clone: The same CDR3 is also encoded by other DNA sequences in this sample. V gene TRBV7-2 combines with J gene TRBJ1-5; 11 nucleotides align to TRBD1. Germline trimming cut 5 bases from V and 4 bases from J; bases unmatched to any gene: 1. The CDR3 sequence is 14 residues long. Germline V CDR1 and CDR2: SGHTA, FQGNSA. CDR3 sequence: CASSGTGGNQPQHF. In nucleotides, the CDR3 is TGTGCCAGCAGCGGGACAGGGGGTAATCAGCCCCAGCATTTT. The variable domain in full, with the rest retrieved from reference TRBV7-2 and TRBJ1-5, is GAGVSQSPSNKVTEKGKDVELRCDPISGHTALYWYRQSLGQGLEFLIYFQGNSAPDKSGLPSDRFSAERTGGSVSTLTIQRTQQEDSAVYLCASSGTGGNQPQHFGDGTRLSIL.

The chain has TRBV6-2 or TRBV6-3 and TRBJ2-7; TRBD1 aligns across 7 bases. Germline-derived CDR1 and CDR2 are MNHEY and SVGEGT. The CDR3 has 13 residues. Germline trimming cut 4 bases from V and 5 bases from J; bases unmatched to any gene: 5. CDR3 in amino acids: CASSFSTGDEQYF. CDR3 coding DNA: TGTGCCAGCAGTTTTTCTACAGGGGACGAGCAGTACTTC.

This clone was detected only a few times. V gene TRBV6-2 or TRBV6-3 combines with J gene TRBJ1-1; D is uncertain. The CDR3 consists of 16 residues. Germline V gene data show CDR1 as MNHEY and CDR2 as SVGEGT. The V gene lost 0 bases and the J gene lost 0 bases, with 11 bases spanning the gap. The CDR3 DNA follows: TGTGCCAGCAGTTACTCGGGCCATACCATGAACACTGAAGCTTTCTTT. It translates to CASSYSGHTMNTEAFF.

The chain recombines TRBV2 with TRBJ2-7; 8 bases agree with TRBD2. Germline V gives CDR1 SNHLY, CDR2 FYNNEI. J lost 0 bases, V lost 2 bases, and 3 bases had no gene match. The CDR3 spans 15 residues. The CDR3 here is CASSETGGFSYEQYF. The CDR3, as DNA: TGTGCCAGCAGTGAAACGGGGGGGTTCTCCTACGAGCAGTACTTC.

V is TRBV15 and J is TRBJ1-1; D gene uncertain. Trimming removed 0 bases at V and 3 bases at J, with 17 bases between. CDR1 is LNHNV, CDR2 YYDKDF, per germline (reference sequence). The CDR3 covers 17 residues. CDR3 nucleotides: TGTGCCACCAGCAGAGATCGGGTTTGGGCGCGGGACACTGAAGCTTTCTTT. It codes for CATSRDRVWARDTEAFF.

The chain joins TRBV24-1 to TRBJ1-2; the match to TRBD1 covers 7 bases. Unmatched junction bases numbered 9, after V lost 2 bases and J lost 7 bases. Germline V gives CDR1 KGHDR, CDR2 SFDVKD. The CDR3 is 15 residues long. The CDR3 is CATSDSGRGQSGYTF. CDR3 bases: TGTGCCACCAGTGATTCTGGAAGGGGGCAGAGTGGCTACACCTTC.

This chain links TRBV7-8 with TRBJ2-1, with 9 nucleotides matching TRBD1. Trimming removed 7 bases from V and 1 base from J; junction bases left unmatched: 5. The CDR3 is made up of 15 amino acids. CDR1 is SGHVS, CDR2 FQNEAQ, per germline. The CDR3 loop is CASKLQGASYNEQFF. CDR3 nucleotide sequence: TGTGCCAGCAAACTACAGGGGGCGTCCTACAATGAGCAGTTCTTC.

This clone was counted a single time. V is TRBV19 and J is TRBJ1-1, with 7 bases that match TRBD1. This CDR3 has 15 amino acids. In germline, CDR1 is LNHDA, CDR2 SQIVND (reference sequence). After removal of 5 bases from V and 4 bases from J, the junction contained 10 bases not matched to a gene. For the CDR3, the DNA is TGTGCCAGTAGTCTTTACACAGGGGCGGGCACTGAAGCTTTCTTT. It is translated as CASSLYTGAGTEAFF.

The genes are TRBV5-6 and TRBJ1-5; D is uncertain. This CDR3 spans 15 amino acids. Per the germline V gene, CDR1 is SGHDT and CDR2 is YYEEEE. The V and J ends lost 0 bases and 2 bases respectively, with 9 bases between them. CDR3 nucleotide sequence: TGTGCCAGCAGCTTGGGAGGGCTCCGCAATCAGCCCCAGCATTTT. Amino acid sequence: CASSLGGLRNQPQHF.

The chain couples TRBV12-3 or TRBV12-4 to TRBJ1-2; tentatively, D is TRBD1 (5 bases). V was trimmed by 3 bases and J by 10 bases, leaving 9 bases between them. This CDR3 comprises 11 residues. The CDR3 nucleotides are TGTGCCAGCAGTTTGAGACAGACCTACACCTTC. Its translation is CASSLRQTYTF.

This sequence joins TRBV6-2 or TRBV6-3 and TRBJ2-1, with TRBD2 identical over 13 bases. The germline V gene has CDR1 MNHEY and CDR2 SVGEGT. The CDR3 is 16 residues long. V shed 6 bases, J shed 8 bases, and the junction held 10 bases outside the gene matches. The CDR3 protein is CASSLLGLAGEDEQFF. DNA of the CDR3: TGTGCCAGCAGCCTACTCGGACTAGCGGGAGAGGATGAGCAGTTCTTC.

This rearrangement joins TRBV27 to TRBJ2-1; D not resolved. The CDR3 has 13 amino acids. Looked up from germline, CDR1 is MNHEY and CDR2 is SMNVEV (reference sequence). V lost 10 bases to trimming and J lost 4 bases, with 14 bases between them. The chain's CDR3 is CATSPSLYNEQFF. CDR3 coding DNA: TGTGCCACCTCACCCTCCCTATACAATGAGCAGTTCTTC.

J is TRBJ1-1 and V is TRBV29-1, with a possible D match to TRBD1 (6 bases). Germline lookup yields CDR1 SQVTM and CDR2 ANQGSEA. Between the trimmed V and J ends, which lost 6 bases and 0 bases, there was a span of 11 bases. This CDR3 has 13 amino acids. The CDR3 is CSVKTGLNTEAFF. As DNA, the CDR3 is TGCAGCGTGAAAACAGGGCTGAACACTGAAGCTTTCTTT.

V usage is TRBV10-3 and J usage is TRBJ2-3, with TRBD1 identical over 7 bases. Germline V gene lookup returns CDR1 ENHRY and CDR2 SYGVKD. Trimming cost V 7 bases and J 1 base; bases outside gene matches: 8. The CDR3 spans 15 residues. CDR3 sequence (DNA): TGTGCCATCACCACCCGCGGACAGGGCACAGATACGCAGTATTTT. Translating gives CAITTRGQGTDTQYF.

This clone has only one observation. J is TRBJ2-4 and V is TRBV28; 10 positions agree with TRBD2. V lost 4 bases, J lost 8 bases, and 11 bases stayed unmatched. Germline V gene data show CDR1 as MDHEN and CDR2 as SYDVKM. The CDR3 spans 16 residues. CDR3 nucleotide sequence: TGTGCCAGCAGTTCTCAAAAGCGGGAGGGCCTGTACATTCAGTACTTC. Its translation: CASSSQKREGLYIQYF.

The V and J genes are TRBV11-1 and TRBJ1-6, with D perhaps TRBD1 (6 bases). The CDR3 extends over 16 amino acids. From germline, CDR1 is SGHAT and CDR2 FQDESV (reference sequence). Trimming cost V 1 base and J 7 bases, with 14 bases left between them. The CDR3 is CASSLGWGGRNSPLHF. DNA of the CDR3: TGTGCCAGCAGCTTAGGTTGGGGGGGGCGGAATTCACCCCTCCACTTT.